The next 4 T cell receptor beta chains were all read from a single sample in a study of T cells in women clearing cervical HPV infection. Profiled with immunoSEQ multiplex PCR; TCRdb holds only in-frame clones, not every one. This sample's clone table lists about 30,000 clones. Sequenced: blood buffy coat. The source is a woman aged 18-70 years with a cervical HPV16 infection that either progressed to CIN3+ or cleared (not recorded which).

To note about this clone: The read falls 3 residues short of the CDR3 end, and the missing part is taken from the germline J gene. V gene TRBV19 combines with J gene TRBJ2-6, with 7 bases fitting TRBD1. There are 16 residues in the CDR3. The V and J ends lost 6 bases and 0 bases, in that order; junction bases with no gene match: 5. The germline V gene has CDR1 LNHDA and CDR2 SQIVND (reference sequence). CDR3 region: CASSQTGSSGANVLTF. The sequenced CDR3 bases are TGTGCCAGTAGCCAGACAGGGTCCTCTGGGGCCAACGTC.

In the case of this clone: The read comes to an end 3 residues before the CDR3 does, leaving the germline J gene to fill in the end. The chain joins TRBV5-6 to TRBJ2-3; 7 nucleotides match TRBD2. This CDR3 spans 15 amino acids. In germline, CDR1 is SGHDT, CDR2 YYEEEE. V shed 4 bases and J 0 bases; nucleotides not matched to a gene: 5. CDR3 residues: CASSLQRGSTDTQYF. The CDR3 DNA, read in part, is TGTGCCAGCAGCCTTCAGCGGGGAAGCACAGATACG.

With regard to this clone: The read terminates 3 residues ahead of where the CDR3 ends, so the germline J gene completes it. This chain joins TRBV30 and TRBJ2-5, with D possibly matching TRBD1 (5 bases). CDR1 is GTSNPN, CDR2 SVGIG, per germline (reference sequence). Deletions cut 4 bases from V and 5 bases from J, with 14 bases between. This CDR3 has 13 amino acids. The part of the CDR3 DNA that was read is TGTGCCTGGAATGGCCGACAGTACGAGACC. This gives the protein CAWNGRQYET. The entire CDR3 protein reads CAWNGRQYETQYF.

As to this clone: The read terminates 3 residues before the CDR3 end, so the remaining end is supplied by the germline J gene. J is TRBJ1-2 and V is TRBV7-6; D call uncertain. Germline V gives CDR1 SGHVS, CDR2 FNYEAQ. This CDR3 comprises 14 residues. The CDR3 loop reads CASSLDGLYNDYTF. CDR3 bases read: TGTGCCAGCAGCTTAGACGGACTCTACAATGAC.